This T cell receptor (beta chain) was observed in a study of PD-L1 blockade in urothelial cancer (TCRdb year 2017). In the study overall: Every patient began therapy in 2014 and was given atezolizumab 1,200 mg intravenously every 3 weeks. Twenty-five of 29 patients were identified as males with urothelial cancer of bladder origin, and a prior smoking history was reported by 18 of 29 patients. Patients had an ECOG performance status of 0 or 1 and had received between 0 and 3 prior chemotherapy regimens. Blood samples were analyzed at two time points: 3 weeks after treatment start (second dose) and 6 weeks after treatment start. A median of approximately 140,000 T cells and approximately 86,000 unique TCRs was obtained from blood samples, and a median clonality of 0.080 was observed. Somatic, immune and clinical correlates of response to PD-L1 blockade with atezolizumab in urothelial cancer were the focus of an exploratory multi-omic analysis. Pretreatment tumor samples, along with matched peripheral blood serially collected before and after atezolizumab treatment, were subjected to TCR sequencing. Durable clinical benefit was defined as a progression-free survival longer than 6 months, and TCR features were additionally tested against progression-free survival and overall survival. In the same patients, pretreatment tumors underwent whole exome sequencing and RNA sequencing in addition to TCR sequencing. Durable clinical benefit was achieved by nine patients and was not achieved by 20 patients. Around 30 patients had pretreatment blood TCR-seq, about 25 had at least one posttreatment blood collection, and about 25 had tumor TCR-seq. What the study reported, not specific to this receptor: At 3 weeks after the start of treatment, tumor-associated TCR clones in peripheral blood had expanded more in patients with durable benefit (n ≈ 23, p = 0.022). Because the sample size was small (n ≈ 29) and many exploratory analyses were performed, the results are intended to be hypothesis-generating. Improved progression-free and overall survival was found to be associated with pretreatment peripheral blood TCR clonality below the median.

Turning to this clone: No antigen is known for it. Base qualities are not provided; no much larger clone lies one nucleotide away.

From cysteine to phenylalanine, the CDR3 is 17 amino acids long. This entry keeps only the CDR3 DNA: 51 bases, framed from base 1. The germline V gene specifies MGHDK as CDR1 and SYGVNS as CDR2. The germline V end is reduced by 4 bases and the J end by 1 base; junction bases left unmatched: 6. Each PCR received spiked-in synthetic TCR analog templates so that absolute template abundance could be estimated from read counts. The immunoSEQ assay used bias-controlled V and J gene primers to amplify TCRbeta CDR3 regions from genomic DNA. Sequencing of rearranged TCRbeta segments was done at approximately 20X coverage. The source study handled its data this way. Sequencing errors were corrected by clustering, and CDR3s were annotated against IMGT so that V, D and J genes could be assigned. Downstream analyses used only productive TCRbeta rearrangements, leaving out any out-of-frame or stop-codon sequences. To compute clonality, Shannon entropy was normalized by the log of the number of unique productive sequences and then subtracted from one. Clones differing between time points or between blood and tumor were identified using Fisher's exact test with Benjamini-Hochberg correction, with an adjusted p below 0.01 applied as the threshold. As stored in TCRdb, this immuneACCESS dataset retains in-frame rearrangements with V and J assigned. A fraction of the clones does not appear; measured against another copy, unresolved V genes explain less than half of the discrepancy, and the remainder lacks a known reason. V and J calls and clone size are those listed in that table; D and trimming were worked out from the DNA. In this sample the table shows approximately 44,000 clones, 91% of which occur a single time. The ten largest clonotypes hold around 7% of the sample.

The sample's time point label is to be understood as: peripheral blood 6 weeks after treatment start. A total of 29 patients with locally advanced or metastatic urothelial carcinoma, treated at Memorial Sloan Kettering on a trial protocol, made up the cohort. Peripheral blood mononuclear cells were collected from each patient pretreatment and during treatment, giving between 1 and 8 total time points per patient. The Qiagen DNeasy Blood extraction kit was used to purify genomic DNA from total PBMCs and tumor samples. PBMCs were collected pretreatment and during treatment, and were isolated and stored as previously described.

This sequence was found in a man in his 70s with urothelial cancer. Material: PBMCs, obtained around atezolizumab (anti-PD-L1) treatment. The chain uses TRBV25-1 and TRBJ1-3; TRBD1 agrees with 11 junctional bases. The CDR3 corresponds to CASSGDRGSPSGNTIYF. The bases read TGTGCCAGCAGTGGGGACAGGGGGTCCCCTTCTGGAAACACCATATATTTT.